One and the same sample provided the 15 T cell receptor beta chains below, sequenced in a study of T cells in Graves' hyperthyroidism and ophthalmopathy. Authors of the study amplified TCR beta CDR3 regions from RNA transcripts. First-round RT-PCR with HTBI primers amplified the TCR CDR3 region. TCRdb redid the calling of the multiplex PCR reads with MiXCR, one entry per CDR3 protein. The sample carries around 400,000 distinct CDR3 sequences, 12% to 15% recorded once. The material sequenced was blood. Every receptor here comes from a woman aged 60-75 years with Graves' ophthalmopathy.

This clonotype showed up many times. The rearrangement uses TRBV12-5 and TRBJ1-5; possibly TRBD1 for D (5 bases). CDR1 and CDR2 from the germline V gene are LGHNT and FRNRAP. The CDR3 consists of 13 residues. V lost 6 bases to trimming and J lost 7 bases, with 13 bases between them. CDR3 bases: TGTGCTAGTGGCCGAGACAGTCACCAGCCCCAGCATTTT. It encodes CASGRDSHQPQHF.

The sample holds many counts of this clonotype. The V and J genes are TRBV28 and TRBJ1-1; D uncertain. Trimming removed 7 bases from V and 5 bases from J, with 20 bases in between. The CDR3 sequence is 15 residues long. Germline CDR1 and CDR2: MDHEN and SYDVKM. CDR3 in DNA: TGTGCCAGCACCCAGCCGAACTGGAGGGTTACTGAAGCTTTCTTT. Amino acid sequence: CASTQPNWRVTEAFF.

Comment on this clonotype: Being one base from a much bigger clone, this may be a read error. The V and J genes are TRBV3-1 and TRBJ1-5; D remains ambiguous. Trimming took off 1 base at V and 3 bases at J, with 7 bases between the two ends. Germline CDR1 and CDR2: LGHDT and YNNKEL (reference sequence). The CDR3 consists of 14 residues. The DNA of the CDR3 is TGTGCCAGCAGCCAAGGTCAGGACAATCAGCCCCAGCATTTT. It translates to CASSQGQDNQPQHF.

This rearrangement joins TRBV7-9 to TRBJ2-6; 13 bases line up with TRBD2. Germline V gene lookup returns CDR1 SEHNR and CDR2 FQNEAQ (reference sequence). Germline trimming cut 3 bases from V and 2 bases from J; bases unmatched to any gene: 7. The CDR3 is 19 residues long. CDR3 DNA: TGTGCCAGCAGCTTCGTTGCCGGGACTAGCGGGACTGGGGCCAACGTCCTGACTTTC. Its protein is CASSFVAGTSGTGANVLTF.

Note on this clonotype: A much bigger clone sits one base away, suggesting this may be a read error. The V call is TRBV6-1, the J call TRBJ2-1; tentatively, D is TRBD1 or TRBD2 (5 bases each). CDR3 length: 15 amino acids. Germline loops: CDR1 MNHNS, CDR2 SASEGT. V was clipped by 9 bases and J by 4 bases, with 19 bases between them. The chain's CDR3 is CASCEGGRAYNEQFF. The CDR3 DNA is TGTGCCAGTTGTGAGGGCGGCAGGGCTTACAATGAGCAGTTCTTC.

This clonotype was recorded many times. This rearrangement joins TRBV12-3 or TRBV12-4 to TRBJ2-1, with D unclear. The V and J ends lost 4 bases and 5 bases respectively, with 12 bases between them. The length of the CDR3 is 14 residues. In nucleotides, the CDR3 is TGTGCCAGCAGTTCCACTGGACGGCACAATGAGCAGTTCTTC. Protein: CASSSTGRHNEQFF.

This clonotype was picked up one time. The genes are TRBV7-3 and TRBJ2-7; 9 positions match TRBD2. V lost 6 bases and J lost 2; bases outside the gene matches: 8. Germline V gene lookup returns CDR1 SGHTA and CDR2 FQGTGA. This CDR3 spans 15 amino acids. The CDR3 region is CASSFTSGPPYEQYF. DNA of the CDR3: TGTGCCAGCAGTTTCACTAGCGGGCCACCCTACGAGCAGTACTTC.

Ten or more counts support this clonotype. The chain couples TRBV30 to TRBJ1-2; D gene unclear. Germline V gives CDR1 GTSNPN, CDR2 SVGIG (reference sequence). Between the trimmed V and J ends, which lost 1 base and 0 bases, there was a span of 3 bases. The CDR3 loop spans 12 amino acids. CDR3 sequence (DNA): TGTGCCTGGAGTGGGTCTAACTATGGCTACACCTTC. Its protein product is CAWSGSNYGYTF.

The table lists this clonotype with a few counts. This chain links TRBV27 with TRBJ2-7; possible D gene TRBD1, 5 bases. CDR3 length: 13 amino acids. CDR1 and CDR2 (germline): MNHEY, SMNVEV (reference sequence). Trimming stripped 2 bases from V and 5 bases from J, with 10 bases between. The CDR3: CASSLVSGHEQYF. CDR3 sequence (DNA): TGTGCCAGCAGTTTAGTATCAGGGCACGAGCAGTACTTC.

In its sample, this clonotype was seen a few times. CDR3 DNA sequence: TGTGCCAGCATGCCGCTCGAGGGGGCATCCTACGAGCAGTACTTC. Translated: CASMPLEGASYEQYF. V and J are TRBV27 and TRBJ2-7, with 7 bases aligning to TRBD1. Germline V gene data show CDR1 as MNHEY and CDR2 as SMNVEV (reference sequence). The CDR3 is 15 amino acids. V gave up 7 bases and J gave up 1 base; unmatched junction bases: 10.

V gene TRBV20-1 combines with J gene TRBJ2-7, with D possibly being TRBD2 (6 bases). CDR1 DFQATT and CDR2 SNEGSKA come from the germline V gene (reference sequence). V was trimmed by 3 bases and J by 2 bases, leaving 17 bases between them. This CDR3 has 15 residues. The CDR3 sequence: CSARRAAGSTYEQYF. The CDR3 region has the DNA TGCAGTGCTAGGAGGGCGGCGGGGAGTACCTACGAGCAGTACTTC.

This clonotype was picked up many times. The chain links TRBV6-1 to TRBJ2-1, with 10 bases lining up with TRBD2. The CDR3 is 14 residues long. Germline CDR1 is MNHNS and CDR2 is SASEGT. Unmatched junction bases numbered 4, after V lost 7 bases and J lost 4 bases. The CDR3 DNA reads TGTGCCAGCACCTTAGCGGGAGGATACAATGAGCAGTTCTTC. Translated, it gives CASTLAGGYNEQFF.

This clonotype has at least ten counts. The chain recombines TRBV28 with TRBJ2-3, with TRBD2 matching 10 bases. Germline V gives CDR1 MDHEN, CDR2 SYDVKM. The CDR3 loop spans 15 amino acids. With 7 bases clipped from V and 4 bases from J, the junction kept 8 bases outside the gene matches. DNA for the CDR3: TGTGCCAGCATTCCCCGACTAGCGGGCCCAGATACGCAGTATTTT. It specifies CASIPRLAGPDTQYF.

This clonotype came up many times. This chain connects TRBV20-1 to TRBJ2-7, with 8 bases fitting TRBD1. Germline V gene sequence: CDR1 DFQATT, CDR2 SNEGSKA (reference sequence). The junction had 8 bases not matched to a gene; V was cut back by 3 bases and J by 7 bases. This CDR3 has 13 amino acids. The CDR3 DNA is TGCAGTGCTAGTTTCACAGGGGGAAGGGAGCAGTACTTC. It encodes CSASFTGGREQYF.

This clonotype has just a few counts. The rearrangement uses TRBV29-1 and TRBJ1-1; D gene uncertain. The CDR3 length is 14 residues. V lost 7 bases to trimming and J lost 1 base, with 16 bases between them. CDR1 and CDR2 from the germline V gene are SQVTM and ANQGSEA. Written as DNA, the CDR3 is TGCAGCGCTGGCGCTCTGCCCAGGAACACTGAAGCTTTCTTT. As protein: CSAGALPRNTEAFF.